A single sample gave rise to the 20 T cell receptor beta chains below, sequenced in a study of blood T cell repertoires in COVID-19. Profiling relied on immunoSEQ multiplex PCR, and the TCRdb table lists in-frame clones only, not all of them. This table has about 250,000 clones, approximately 86% appearing once. Sequenced sample: PBMCs or T cells enriched from blood (not recorded which). The source of these receptors is a woman younger than 45 with acute COVID-19.

The chain joins TRBV7-6 to TRBJ1-6; D might be TRBD1 (6 bases). Trimming removed 5 bases from V and 7 bases from J, with 12 bases in between. There are 14 residues in the CDR3. Germline V lookup: CDR1 SGHVS, CDR2 FNYEAQ. In DNA form, the CDR3 reads TGTGCCAGCAGCCAAACAGGGAACAATTCACCCCTCCACTTT. This translates into CASSQTGNNSPLHF. Complete variable domain (other parts from reference TRBV7-6 and TRBJ1-6): GAGVSQSPRYKVTKRGQDVALRCDPISGHVSLYWYRQALGQGPEFLTYFNYEAQQDKSGLPNDRFSAERPEGSISTLTIQRTEQRDSAMYRCASSQTGNNSPLHFGNGTRLTVT.

The genes are TRBV28 and TRBJ1-1; D might be TRBD1 (5 bases). This CDR3 contains 15 residues. Germline values: CDR1 MDHEN, CDR2 SYDVKM. The ends were cut back, 2 bases at V and 5 bases at J, with 15 bases in the middle. The CDR3 sequence: CASSLIVGGGTEAFF. The CDR3 DNA sequence: TGTGCCAGCAGTTTAATTGTAGGTGGGGGGACTGAAGCTTTCTTT. Using reference TRBV28 and TRBJ1-1 for the parts outside the CDR3, the full variable domain is DVKVTQSSRYLVKRTGEKVFLECVQDMDHENMFWYRQDPGLGLRLIYFSYDVKMKEKGDIPEGYSVSREKKERFSLILESASTNQTSMYLCASSLIVGGGTEAFFGQGTRLTVV.

The V and J genes are TRBV18 and TRBJ2-1, with 8 bases fitting TRBD2. The junction had 5 bases not matched to a gene; V was cut back by 3 bases and J by 7 bases. Germline V CDR1 and CDR2: KGHSH, LQKENI. The CDR3 is 14 amino acids. The CDR3 region is CASSPSAGENEQFF. The CDR3 bases are TGTGCCAGCTCACCCTCAGCGGGGGAAAATGAGCAGTTCTTC. Full variable domain (missing parts from reference TRBV18 and TRBJ2-1): NAGVMQNPRHLVRRRGQEARLRCSPMKGHSHVYWYRQLPEEGLKFMVYLQKENIIDESGMPKERFSAEFPKEGPSILRIQQVVRGDSAAYFCASSPSAGENEQFFGPGTRLTVL.

The rearrangement links TRBV4-3 to TRBJ1-4; no clear D gene. This CDR3 is 13 amino acids long. The germline V gene has CDR1 LGHNA and CDR2 YSLEER. V was clipped by 0 bases and J by 8 bases, with 7 bases between them. CDR3 region: CASSQDSGEKLFF. The CDR3 DNA reads TGCGCCAGCAGCCAAGATTCGGGGGAAAAACTGTTTTTT.

The count of this clone is one. The chain is built from TRBV9 and TRBJ2-5; 7 bases agree with TRBD2. The CDR3 has 16 amino acids. The junction had 10 bases not matched to a gene; V was cut back by 0 bases and J by 5 bases. CDR1 and CDR2 (germline): SGDLS, YYNGEE. CDR3 residues: CASSVAASGRKETQYF. The DNA for the CDR3 is TGTGCCAGCAGCGTAGCGGCTAGCGGACGTAAGGAGACCCAGTACTTC.

The chain combines TRBV10-1 with TRBJ1-1, with 8 bases fitting TRBD1. CDR1 is WNHNN and CDR2 is SYGVQD in the germline V gene (reference sequence). This CDR3 has 13 residues. V shed 3 bases and J 5 bases; nucleotides not matched to a gene: 2. This chain's CDR3 is CASSDRGRTEAFF. In nucleotides, the CDR3 is TGCGCCAGCAGTGACAGGGGGCGAACTGAAGCTTTCTTT.

This sequence joins TRBV9 and TRBJ2-7; 11 nucleotides agree with TRBD2. The trim removed 3 bases at V and 2 bases at J, leaving 4 bases unmatched. Germline lookup yields CDR1 SGDLS and CDR2 YYNGEE. This CDR3 is built from 15 residues. CDR3 region: CASSEGTSGTYEQYF. CDR3 nucleotide sequence: TGTGCCAGCAGCGAGGGGACTAGCGGAACCTACGAGCAGTACTTC.

The CDR3 bases are TGTGCCAGCAGCCAAACGGGACAGGCTTCGGGAGGCTACACCTTC. Translated, it gives CASSQTGQASGGYTF. The rearrangement links TRBV3-1 (or the pseudogene TRBV3-2) to TRBJ1-2; 8 bases agree with TRBD1. Germline loops: CDR1 LGHDT, CDR2 YNNKEL (reference sequence). The CDR3 spans 15 residues. Trimming removed 2 bases from V and 8 bases from J; junction bases left unmatched: 10.

CDR3 sequence: CAAAGEGNEKLFF. CDR3 coding DNA: TGCGCCGCCGCGGGGGAGGGTAATGAAAAACTGTTTTTT. The chain employs TRBV10-2 and TRBJ1-4, with D possibly being TRBD1 (5 bases). CDR1 WSHSY and CDR2 SAAADI come from the germline V gene. The CDR3 has 13 amino acids. The ends were cut back, 11 bases at V and 4 bases at J, with 14 bases in the middle.

The J gene is TRBJ2-1, the V gene TRBV19; 9 positions match TRBD2. Losses at the gene ends were 4 bases for V and 4 bases for J; bases not matched to a gene: 5. This CDR3 spans 15 amino acids. Germline lookup yields CDR1 LNHDA and CDR2 SQIVND (reference sequence). The CDR3 nucleotides read TGTGCCAGTAGTACGAGCGGGGGGAGATACAATGAGCAGTTCTTC. It specifies CASSTSGGRYNEQFF.

The rearrangement joins TRBV19 to TRBJ2-1; TRBD2 matches 7 bases. Per the germline V gene, CDR1 is LNHDA and CDR2 is SQIVND (reference sequence). V shed 2 bases, J shed 5 bases, and the junction held 12 bases outside the gene matches. This CDR3 has 17 amino acids. The CDR3 region is CASSIRLGTTWNNEQFF. The CDR3 nucleotides read TGTGCCAGTAGTATACGCTTAGGGACTACCTGGAACAATGAGCAGTTCTTC. Full variable domain (remainder filled in from reference TRBV19 and TRBJ2-1): DGGITQSPKYLFRKEGQNVTLSCEQNLNHDAMYWYRQDPGQGLRLIYYSQIVNDFQKGDIAEGYSVSREKKESFPLTVTSAQKNPTAFYLCASSIRLGTTWNNEQFFGPGTRLTVL.

This sequence joins TRBV28 and TRBJ2-1; 10 bases agree with TRBD2. The CDR3 is made up of 17 amino acids. V lost 4 bases, J lost 4 bases, and 10 bases stayed unmatched. Germline values: CDR1 MDHEN, CDR2 SYDVKM. CDR3: CASSSPALAGVYNEQFF. In nucleotides, the CDR3 is TGTGCCAGCAGTTCTCCGGCCCTAGCGGGAGTGTACAATGAGCAGTTCTTC.

V usage is TRBV2 and J usage is TRBJ2-1; 7 bases align to TRBD2. This CDR3 is built from 15 residues. CDR1 is SNHLY, CDR2 FYNNEI, per germline. After removal of 3 bases from V and 2 bases from J, the junction contained 4 bases not matched to a gene. DNA of the CDR3: TGTGCCAGCAGTGACGAAGGGAGGGCCTACAATGAGCAGTTCTTC. As protein: CASSDEGRAYNEQFF.

V and J are TRBV19 and TRBJ2-7, with TRBD1 identical over 8 bases. V was clipped by 5 bases and J by 6 bases; unmatched bases: 9. The CDR3 loop spans 14 amino acids. CDR1 and CDR2 from the germline V gene are LNHDA and SQIVND (reference sequence). CDR3 nucleotides: TGTGCCAGTAGTCCGCGGACAGGGAAGGTCGAGCAGTACTTC. Translated, it gives CASSPRTGKVEQYF.

V is TRBV5-1 and J is TRBJ1-4; tentatively, D is TRBD1 (5 bases). V was trimmed by 0 bases and J by 7 bases, leaving 10 bases between them. The germline V gene encodes CDR1 SGHRS and CDR2 YFSETQ. The CDR3 has 14 amino acids. The DNA for the CDR3 is TGCGCCAGCAGCTTGGCAGGGAAGGGTGAAAAACTGTTTTTT. Its protein product is CASSLAGKGEKLFF.

This chain joins TRBV5-1 and TRBJ1-4; a weak D match, TRBD1 (5 bases). Per germline, CDR1 SGHRS and CDR2 YFSETQ. Deletions cut 4 bases from V and 1 base from J, with 8 bases between. The length of the CDR3 is 14 residues. CDR3 coding DNA: TGCGCCAGCAGCCCGACAGTAACTAATGAAAAACTGTTTTTT. This gives the protein CASSPTVTNEKLFF. The entire variable domain, with the rest obtained from reference TRBV5-1 and TRBJ1-4, is as follows: KAGVTQTPRYLIKTRGQQVTLSCSPISGHRSVSWYQQTPGQGLQFLFEYFSETQRNKGNFPGRFSGRQFSNSRSEMNVSTLELGDSALYLCASSPTVTNEKLFFGSGTQLSVL.

This sequence joins TRBV6-2 or TRBV6-3 and TRBJ2-5, with a tentative D call TRBD1 (6 bases). Deletions cut 6 bases from V and 6 bases from J, with 17 bases between. The CDR3 totals 14 residues. Germline V gene lookup returns CDR1 MNHEY and CDR2 SVGEGT. The CDR3 sequence is CASSPVRGSQTQYF. CDR3 nucleotide sequence: TGTGCCAGCAGCCCAGTCAGGGGATCCCAGACCCAGTACTTC.

The chain has TRBV5-1 and TRBJ2-7; the match to TRBD1 covers 7 bases. Germline V lookup: CDR1 SGHRS, CDR2 YFSETQ. This CDR3 comprises 14 residues. The V gene end was trimmed by 4 bases and the J gene end by 0 bases; junction bases not matched to a gene: 4. CDR3 amino acids: CASSPGDSSYEQYF. CDR3 DNA: TGCGCCAGCAGCCCCGGGGACAGCTCCTACGAGCAGTACTTC.

V usage is TRBV6-5 and J usage is TRBJ1-1; D possibly corresponds to TRBD1 (5 bases). Germline values: CDR1 MNHEY, CDR2 SVGAGI. The CDR3 spans 15 residues. Trimming took 0 bases from V and 4 from J, leaving 12 bases between them. As DNA, the CDR3 is TGTGCCAGCAGTTACTCGGATCTAAGGGGCACTGAAGCTTTCTTT. Protein product: CASSYSDLRGTEAFF.

This sequence joins TRBV7-2 and TRBJ2-2, with 8 bases lining up with TRBD2. J was trimmed by 7 bases and V by 5 bases; bases with no gene match: 21. This CDR3 spans 19 amino acids. Per germline, CDR1 SGHTA and CDR2 FQGNSA. The chain's CDR3 is CASSPPGRVRVGGGGELFF. The CDR3 DNA follows: TGTGCCAGCAGCCCCCCTGGTCGAGTCAGAGTCGGGGGGGGCGGGGAGCTGTTTTTT. Using reference TRBV7-2 and TRBJ2-2 for the parts outside the CDR3, the full variable domain is GAGVSQSPSNKVTEKGKDVELRCDPISGHTALYWYRQSLGQGLEFLIYFQGNSAPDKSGLPSDRFSAERTGGSVSTLTIQRTQQEDSAVYLCASSPPGRVRVGGGGELFFGEGSRLTVL.